This TCR beta chain was obtained from a study of control samples from healthy donors and cancer patients. The protocol was immunoSEQ multiplex PCR, while the TCRdb copy is restricted to in-frame clones and leaves out a portion. The table lists about 250,000 clones, roughly 80% of them singletons. The trim removed 3 bases at V and 3 bases at J, leaving 4 bases unmatched. The length of the CDR3 is 14 residues. Germline V gives CDR1 SGHKS, CDR2 YYEKEE (reference sequence). This TCR was sampled from a woman aged 55-69 years with lung cancer. The J gene is TRBJ2-7, the V gene TRBV5-5; the match to TRBD1 covers 9 bases. Sequencing was carried out using PBMCs. The CDR3 DNA follows: TGTGCCAGCAGCTCCGGACAGGGGCTCTACGAGCAGTACTTC. As protein: CASSSGQGLYEQYF.